This T cell receptor (beta chain) was identified during a study of T cell responses to AZD1222 COVID-19 vaccine. Study as a whole: Combined were second doses at about 4 or about 12 weeks.

The study's findings and limits: Along spike, vaccine-associated CD4 TCRs were found throughout, with dominance at 160-218 and 743-854. Spike-specific TCR breadth and depth grew following two AZD1222 doses. Donors were largely white British and mainly female; clonal diversity was possibly underestimated.

This CDR3 is 12 amino acids long. Germline V gene lookup returns CDR1 LGHDT and CDR2 YNNKEL (reference sequence). V dropped 3 bases and J dropped 5 bases, with 8 bases sitting between them. About this clone itself: The target antigen is unknown.

Here immunoSEQ multiplex PCR was the method, and the copy in TCRdb shows in-frame clones only, minus some. This sample carries approximately 70,000 clones, more than 80% of them seen once, and the ten largest clones take roughly 2.7%. The V and J genes are TRBV3-1 (or the pseudogene TRBV3-2) and TRBJ2-7; D not certain. The sequence was obtained from an adult in good health. This sample comprised peripheral blood, obtained on day 0 of AZD1222 vaccination. CDR3 protein: CASSHRVNEQYF. DNA for the CDR3: TGTGCCAGCAGCCATAGGGTAAACGAGCAGTACTTC.